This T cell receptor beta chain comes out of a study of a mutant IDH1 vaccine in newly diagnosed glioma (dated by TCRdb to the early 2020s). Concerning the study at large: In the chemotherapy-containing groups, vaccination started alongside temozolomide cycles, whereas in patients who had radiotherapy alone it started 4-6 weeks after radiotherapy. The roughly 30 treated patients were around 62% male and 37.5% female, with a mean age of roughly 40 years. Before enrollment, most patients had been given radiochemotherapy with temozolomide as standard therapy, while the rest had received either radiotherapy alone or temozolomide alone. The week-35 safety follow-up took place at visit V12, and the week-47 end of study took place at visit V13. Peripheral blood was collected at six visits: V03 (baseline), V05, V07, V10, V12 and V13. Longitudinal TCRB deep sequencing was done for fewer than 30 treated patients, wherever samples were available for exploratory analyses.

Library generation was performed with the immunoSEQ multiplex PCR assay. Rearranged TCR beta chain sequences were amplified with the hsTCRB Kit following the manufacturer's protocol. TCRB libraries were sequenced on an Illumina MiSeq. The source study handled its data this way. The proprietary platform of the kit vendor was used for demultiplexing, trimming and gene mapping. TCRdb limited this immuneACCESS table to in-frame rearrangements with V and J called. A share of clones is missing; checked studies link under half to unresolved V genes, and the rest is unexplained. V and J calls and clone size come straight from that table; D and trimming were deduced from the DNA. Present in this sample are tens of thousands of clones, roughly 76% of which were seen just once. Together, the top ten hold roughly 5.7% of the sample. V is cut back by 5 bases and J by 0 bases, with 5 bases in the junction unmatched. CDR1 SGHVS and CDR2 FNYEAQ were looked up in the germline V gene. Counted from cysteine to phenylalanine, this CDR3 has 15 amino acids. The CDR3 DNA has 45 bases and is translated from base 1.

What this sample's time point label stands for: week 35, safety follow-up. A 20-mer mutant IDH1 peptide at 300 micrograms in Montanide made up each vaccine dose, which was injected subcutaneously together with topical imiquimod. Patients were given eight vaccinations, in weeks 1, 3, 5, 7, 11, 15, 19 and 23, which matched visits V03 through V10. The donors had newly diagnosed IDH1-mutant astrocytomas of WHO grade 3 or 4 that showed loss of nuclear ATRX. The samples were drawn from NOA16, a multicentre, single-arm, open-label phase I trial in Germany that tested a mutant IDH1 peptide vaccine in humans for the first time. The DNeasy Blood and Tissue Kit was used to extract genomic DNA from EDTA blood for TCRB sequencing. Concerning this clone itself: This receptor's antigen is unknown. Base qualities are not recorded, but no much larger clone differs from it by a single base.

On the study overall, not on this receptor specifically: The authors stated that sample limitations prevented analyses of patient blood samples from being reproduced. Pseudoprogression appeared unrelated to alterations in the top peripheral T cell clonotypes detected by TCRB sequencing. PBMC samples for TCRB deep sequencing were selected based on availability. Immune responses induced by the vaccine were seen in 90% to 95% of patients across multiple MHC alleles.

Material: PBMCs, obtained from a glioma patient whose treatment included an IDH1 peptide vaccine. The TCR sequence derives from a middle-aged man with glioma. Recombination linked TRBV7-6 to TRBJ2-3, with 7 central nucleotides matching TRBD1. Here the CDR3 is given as CASSQTGSSTDTQYF. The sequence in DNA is TGTGCCAGCAGCCAGACAGGGTCTAGCACAGATACGCAGTATTTT.